This T cell receptor (beta chain) was documented in a study of early T cells in non-severe SARS-CoV-2 infection (dated by TCRdb to about 2021). Regarding the study in general: Because TCR sequencing relied on bulk RNA taken from unsorted whole blood, pairing of alpha and beta chains was not possible. What the work shows at the level of the full study, not this receptor alone: Matching against VDJdb was skewed toward anti-spike CD8 responses, likely underestimated virus-specific expansions, and missed private and CD4 specificities.

The study was a case-control design nested within a healthcare worker cohort in London, UK, with weekly nasopharyngeal swab PCR tests and blood sampling. Healthcare workers were recruited during the week of the UK lockdown, between 23 and 31 March 2020, and followed weekly for up to about 16 weeks. Concerning this clonotype: Its target antigen remains unknown. No per-base quality is available; no much larger clone lies one base away.

Relative to germline, V is missing 6 bases and J is missing 4 bases, with 18 bases of the junction outside any gene match. Based on the germline V gene, the CDR1 and CDR2 sequences are SQVTM and ANQGSEA. Spanning cysteine to phenylalanine, the CDR3 consists of 17 amino acids. Solely the CDR3 DNA is kept, with 51 bases framed from the first base. Library prep was done by 5' RACE. The data were produced on a NextSeq 500. In the TCR library protocol, unique molecular identifiers were attached to individual cDNA molecules to correct for PCR bias and sequencing error. Both TCR alpha and beta chains were sequenced, and tight co-correlation was observed between alpha and beta sequence abundances in each sample. The study's processing was this. Decombinator V4 was used to annotate TCR sequences for V gene, J gene and CDR3. Expanded TCRs were defined as changing significantly between any two time points under a Poisson model with p below 0.0001. Abundances of TCRs were expressed as counts per million after normalisation to the total number of TCRs sequenced in each sample. TRAV1-2 paired with TRAJ12, TRAJ20 or TRAJ33 defined MAIT TCRs, while TRAV10 paired with TRAJ18 defined iNKT TCRs. VDJdb, accessed 1 November 2021, was searched for CMV, EBV and SARS-CoV-2 annotated TCRs, excluding TCRs annotated for multiple antigens. TCRdb itself trimmed the public reads at Q25 with fastp, ran MiXCR and retained productive beta chains. For every CDR3 protein sequence, its rows merge into one entry that carries the most common genes and DNA. TCRdb, rather than the study authors, made the V and J calls. The sample includes tens of thousands of distinct CDR3 sequences, with 10% to 15% observed a single time. The ten most abundant clones make up around 4.7% of the sample.

The chain couples TRBV29-1 to TRBJ2-7; the junction holds 10 bases that match TRBD1. The sample taken for sequencing was whole blood. The TCR was taken from an adult who was a healthcare worker with PCR-confirmed SARS-CoV-2 infection or an uninfected control (not recorded which). The CDR3 corresponds to CSVQVMYMGQGPYEQYF. The nucleotide sequence reads as follows: TGCAGCGTCCAAGTTATGTATATGGGACAGGGGCCATACGAGCAGTACTTC.